This TCR beta chain was documented in a study of T cell clones after liver transplantation. Study-wide context: TCRbeta sequencing after a pre-transplant mixed lymphocyte reaction identified graft-donor-reactive clones, later tracked in post-transplant blood.

Trimming stripped 3 bases from V and 5 bases from J, with 13 bases between. The germline CDR1 and CDR2 sequences are MNHEY and SMNVEV (reference sequence). The CDR3 is made up of 14 amino acids. Profiled with immunoSEQ multiplex PCR; TCRdb holds only in-frame clones, not every one. This sample has just over 80,000 clones; roughly four fifths occur once, and the top ten carry approximately 0.47%. The specimen comprised CD4+ T cells from blood, sampled 46 months after liver transplant. The J gene is TRBJ2-5, the V gene TRBV27; TRBD1 might be the D (6 bases). This sequence was found in a human patient who received a liver transplant. Some T cells may trace back to the graft donor. DNA for the CDR3: TGTGCCAGCAGTTTCCTGGGGGCCGGGGAGACCCAGTACTTC. Its translation: CASSFLGAGETQYF.